These 9 T cell receptor beta chains share one sample of origin, sequenced in a study of regulatory T cells in long-lasting Graves disease. Stated time point: persistent/refractory GD, antithyroid drugs over 5 years with positive TRAb. PBMC-extracted RNA yielded the TCR library. The authors built TCR beta libraries using iRepertoire HTBI primers and Arm-PCR of CDR3 regions. TCRdb re-derived calls from the multiplex PCR reads in MiXCR, one entry per CDR3 protein. The sample carries a few hundred thousand distinct CDR3 sequences, under 25% recorded once. The material sequenced was peripheral blood mononuclear cells (PBMCs), taken when the disease was refractory, from a patient treated with antithyroid drugs. The receptors originated from a female donor with Graves disease.

This clonotype was detected ten times or more. The DNA for the CDR3 is TGTGCCAGTAGTATGATGACAGGGAGCTCCTACGAGCAGTACTTC. Its protein is CASSMMTGSSYEQYF. J is TRBJ2-7 and V is TRBV19, with 7 bases that match TRBD1. V lost 3 bases, J lost 0 bases, and 5 bases stayed unmatched. CDR1 and CDR2 from the germline V gene are LNHDA and SQIVND (reference sequence). The CDR3 loop spans 15 amino acids.

The gene calls are TRBV29-1 and TRBJ1-5; D is uncertain. Trimming cost V 7 bases and J 0 bases, with 13 bases left between them. Per the germline V gene, CDR1 is SQVTM and CDR2 is ANQGSEA. The CDR3 has 14 residues. The CDR3: CSAKGPGSNQPQHF. In nucleotides, the CDR3 is TGCAGCGCGAAGGGTCCGGGTAGCAATCAGCCCCAGCATTTT.

This clonotype was seen only a few times. The V and J genes are TRBV7-9 and TRBJ1-1; D gene ambiguous. Germline V gene sequence: CDR1 SEHNR, CDR2 FQNEAQ (reference sequence). CDR3 length: 12 residues. V shed 1 base and J shed 5 bases, with 5 bases lying between them. The CDR3 sequence: CASSLEETEAFF. Written as DNA, the CDR3 is TGTGCCAGCAGCTTAGAGGAGACTGAAGCTTTCTTT.

This clonotype was seen many times. The J gene is TRBJ1-2, the V gene TRBV28, with D possibly being TRBD1 (6 bases). There are 14 residues in the CDR3. Germline V lookup: CDR1 MDHEN, CDR2 SYDVKM. The V gene lost 3 bases and the J gene lost 7 bases, with 15 bases spanning the gap. CDR3 region: CASSFGGGNFGYTF. The DNA for the CDR3 is TGTGCCAGCAGTTTCGGGGGCGGGAATTTTGGCTACACCTTC.

This clonotype was counted at least ten times. The CDR3 is CSARTVEETQYF. As DNA, the CDR3 is TGCAGTGCCAGGACAGTAGAAGAGACCCAGTACTTC. V gene TRBV20-1 combines with J gene TRBJ2-5, with D possibly matching TRBD1 (6 bases). V lost 6 bases, J lost 3 bases, and 11 bases lay in between. The CDR3 spans 12 residues. Germline CDR1 and CDR2: DFQATT and SNEGSKA (reference sequence).

J is TRBJ2-3 and V is TRBV28; possibly TRBD2 for D (5 bases). Trimming removed 7 bases at V and 2 bases at J, with 19 bases between. Germline CDR1 MDHEN, CDR2 SYDVKM. The CDR3 is made up of 16 amino acids. The CDR3 DNA sequence: TGTGCCAGCACCTTATCAGGAGCGGCCTACACAGATACGCAGTATTTT. Translation: CASTLSGAAYTDTQYF.

The gene calls are TRBV11-1 and TRBJ2-7, with 13 nucleotides matching TRBD2. Germline CDR1 SGHAT, CDR2 FQDESV (reference sequence). The CDR3 sequence is 15 residues long. Trimming cost V 5 bases and J 5 bases; bases outside gene matches: 6. The CDR3 DNA follows: TGTGCCAGCAGCCCTGGACTAGCGGGAGTTCACGAGCAGTACTTC. Its protein product is CASSPGLAGVHEQYF.

This clonotype appeared many times. The gene calls are TRBV28 and TRBJ2-7; 12 nucleotides line up with TRBD1. The CDR3 is 15 amino acids. V was clipped by 6 bases and J by 7 bases; unmatched bases: 10. Germline V gene data show CDR1 as MDHEN and CDR2 as SYDVKM. The CDR3 protein is CASSRPGQGASEQYF. The CDR3 DNA reads as TGTGCCAGCAGCCGTCCGGGACAGGGGGCCTCAGAGCAGTACTTC.

This clonotype appeared many times. This chain joins TRBV11-3 and TRBJ2-6; D is tentatively TRBD1 or TRBD2 (5 bases each). V lost 3 bases and J 3 bases, leaving 6 bases between the germline ends. The CDR3 has 14 amino acids. Looked up from germline, CDR1 is SGHNT and CDR2 is YENEEA. The CDR3 nucleotides read TGTGCCAGCAGCTTGGGGGTTGGGGCCAACGTCCTGACTTTC. The encoded protein is CASSLGVGANVLTF.